This T cell receptor beta chain was identified during a study of T cells in Graves' hyperthyroidism and ophthalmopathy. Findings and limits, study-wide: Blood held most thyroid clonotypes expanded above 0.001 frequency. Patients with ophthalmopathy were separated from those with stable hyperthyroidism by a 13 V-J model.

Details on this clonotype: Antigen unknown. A much bigger clone sits one base away, suggesting this may be a read error.

Amplification of TCR beta CDR3 regions was performed using RNA transcripts as template. During a first-round RT-PCR of the TCR CDR3, the HTBI primer set was used. A single record per CDR3 protein comes from TCRdb applying MiXCR to the multiplex PCR reads. The sample lists around 350,000 distinct CDR3 sequences; about a fifth were seen once. The source is a woman between 18 and 29 years old with Graves' hyperthyroidism. What was sequenced was blood.

The CDR3 region has the DNA TGCAGTGCTAGGGGCGGACTAGCGGGGAAAGAGGCCCAGTACTTC. Its translation is CSARGGLAGKEAQYF. The chain carries TRBV20-1 and TRBJ2-5, with 12 bases lining up with TRBD2. The CDR3 runs 15 residues. Germline V gene sequence: CDR1 DFQATT, CDR2 SNEGSKA (reference sequence).